This TCR beta chain is from a study of blood T cell repertoires in COVID-19. About the research overall: The United States, Italy and Spain supplied acute and convalescent COVID-19 samples. Sources were T cells, B-cell-depleted T cells, or PBMCs; the material itself was cDNA or gDNA.

The Seattle site enrolled patients during active infection and followed them longitudinally. V lost 7 bases, J lost 7 bases, and 10 bases stayed unmatched. The CDR3 sequence is 15 residues long. CDR1 and CDR2 (germline): SNHLY, FYNNEI. Authors' analysis steps: Amplification from reference gene primers served as the basis for estimated nucleated cell counts. The data were produced by immunoSEQ multiplex PCR, yet TCRdb's version contains in-frame clones alone and is incomplete. V, J and clone size are those of that table, while D and trimming were read from the DNA. The table lists some 450,000 clones, roughly 90% of them singletons.

This sequence originates from a young man with COVID-19, enrolled during active disease. The sample was peripheral blood. The chain employs TRBV2 and TRBJ1-6; TRBD1 matches 7 bases. The DNA for the CDR3 is TGTGCCAGCATGCGTGGGGCGACAGGGAATTCACCCCTCCACTTT. Translating gives CASMRGATGNSPLHF.